This T cell receptor (beta chain) derives from a study of Tregs in tolerant kidney transplant recipients (dated by TCRdb to the late 2010s). A note on the overall study: The study used TCRbeta sequencing to identify donor-specific regulatory T cells before combined kidney and bone marrow transplantation, then tracked those cells after transplant. TCRbeta repertoire sequencing was used in a few healthy controls to compare several ways of expanding Tregs specific for an allogeneic donor.

What the work shows at the level of the full study, not this receptor alone: Expanding Tregs with activated donor B cells appeared to identify the most biologically relevant and donor-specific TCRbeta repertoire. Biological reproducibility was not directly assessed, although technical replication error appeared to be minimal. The study was constrained by small patient numbers, and validation of the findings is required in larger populations and under other immunosuppression protocols.

There are 18 amino acids in the CDR3, from cysteine to phenylalanine inclusive. The read is trimmed to its CDR3 DNA, 54 bases read in frame from base 1. The germline V gene specifies MNHNS as CDR1 and SASEGT as CDR2. From V the trimming removes 2 bases and from J it removes 1 base, while the gene matches leave 10 bases of the junction unaccounted for. Thawed PBMCs were FACS-sorted into unstimulated Tregs (CD4+CD25+CD127-), CD4+ non-Tregs (CD4+CD25-), CD4 cells and CD8 cells. Healthy control blood came either as purchased buffy coats or from healthy volunteers. Healthy control blood was separated into PBMCs by Ficoll density gradient and cryopreserved, and patient PBMCs were collected both before and after transplant. Regarding this clone: Its binding antigen is unknown. No base quality information exists; no much larger clone differs at one position.

For TCRbeta CDR3 sequencing, genomic DNA was extracted from sorted cells using the QIAGEN DNeasy Blood and Tissue Kit. High-throughput TCRbeta CDR3 sequencing was carried out commercially through immunoSEQ, with PCR amplification with bias correction and internal controls included. The source study handled its data this way. A unique productive TCRbeta sequence was defined by the CDR3 nucleotide sequence when primers matched, and otherwise by the CDR3 amino acid sequence together with the Vbeta and Jbeta genes. To correct sorting error, sequences shared between sorted populations at a frequency ratio of 2:1 or less were removed; the rest were assigned to the higher population. Donor-reactive sequences were defined as at least 5-fold expanded in CFSE-low cells versus unstimulated cells, with frequency of at least 0.01% in CFSE-low cells. Repertoire divergence was quantified by Jensen-Shannon divergence calculated from the top 100 TCRbeta sequences ranked by frequency. For any sample with multiple sequencing runs, sorting error was corrected in each run separately before the runs were pooled. The source is immuneACCESS, and TCRdb retained only in-frame sequences with V and J called. Part of the clones is not carried over; for the studies checked, unresolved V genes explain less than half of this, and the remainder is unexplained. V and J calls and clone size follow that table, whereas D and trimming were derived from the DNA. A total of some 240,000 clones appear in this sample, approximately 83% of them only once. Clones ranked in the top ten supply approximately 0.69% of the sample.

This receptor chain uses TRBV6-1 and TRBJ1-5; the junction holds 8 bases that match TRBD1. Sequencing was carried out using CD4+ T cells from blood. The receptor was derived from a human donor in good health. CDR3 reads: CASSESSGGYTSNQPQHF. At the DNA level, the sequence is TGTGCCAGCAGTGAATCATCAGGGGGCTATACAAGCAATCAGCCCCAGCATTTT.